Presented here are 29 T cell receptor beta chains from one specimen sequenced in a study of shared clonotypes between healthy human individuals. Naive CD8 cells were CD45RO-negative, positively selected for CCR7, excluding terminally differentiated effector memory CD45RA+ cells. Sequenced by immunoSEQ multiplex PCR; TCRdb stores in-frame clones only, minus some. Among a few million clones, approximately 92% were seen once, and the ten largest hold about 1.7%. Sequenced sample: naive CD8+ T cells from PBMCs. The receptor source for this set is a man aged 18 to 29 in good health. Some clones in this sample may be carry-over from other donors' samples.

The V call is TRBV7-7, the J call TRBJ2-5; D is uncertain. Per the germline V gene, CDR1 is SSHAT and CDR2 is FNYEAQ (reference sequence). Trimming stripped 1 base from V and 3 bases from J, with 9 bases between. The CDR3 contains 14 residues. CDR3 sequence: CASSLDRTEETQYF. The CDR3 DNA reads as TGTGCCAGCAGCTTAGATAGGACCGAAGAGACCCAGTACTTC.

In the case of this clone: The sample holds other DNA sequences that translate to the same CDR3. This sequence joins TRBV11-2 and TRBJ2-7; D gene ambiguous. V lost 4 bases, J lost 3 bases, and 7 bases lay in between. CDR3 length: 12 amino acids. Germline values: CDR1 SGHAT, CDR2 FQNNGV. The CDR3 bases are TGTGCCAGCAGCTCACCCAGCTACGAGCAGTACTTC. This translates into CASSSPSYEQYF.

In regard to this clone: Other DNA variants within this sample encode the same CDR3. This chain links TRBV6-6 with TRBJ2-1, with D hard to call. There are 13 residues in the CDR3. V was trimmed by 0 bases and J by 4 bases, leaving 4 bases between them. CDR1 MNHNY and CDR2 SVGAGI come from the germline V gene (reference sequence). The CDR3 coding sequence is TGTGCCAGCAGTTACTCGACGTACAATGAGCAGTTCTTC. Its translation: CASSYSTYNEQFF.

The chain couples TRBV2 to TRBJ2-3, with 8 bases aligning to TRBD1. The ends lost 4 bases at V and 2 bases at J; junction bases unmatched: 8. The CDR3 runs 16 residues. Germline V gene lookup returns CDR1 SNHLY and CDR2 FYNNEI. DNA for the CDR3: TGTGCCAGCAGTGGCCCGGGACAGGCGCCCACAGATACGCAGTATTTT. It translates to CASSGPGQAPTDTQYF.

This clone was found once. The rearrangement joins TRBV9 to TRBJ2-3, with D perhaps matching TRBD2 (6 bases). V was pared by 3 bases and J by 6 bases, with 17 bases between. The germline V gene has CDR1 SGDLS and CDR2 YYNGEE. The CDR3 contains 15 residues. The CDR3 nucleotides are TGTGCCAGCAGCGAAACGGGACTCTCGGGGGATACGCAGTATTTT. This translates into CASSETGLSGDTQYF.

The chain is built from TRBV5-1 and TRBJ1-4, with 8 nucleotides matching TRBD1. In germline, CDR1 is SGHRS, CDR2 YFSETQ. The CDR3 totals 14 residues. After removal of 4 bases from V and 8 bases from J, the junction contained 7 bases not matched to a gene. CDR3 sequence reads: CASSLTGGWEKLFF. CDR3 coding DNA: TGCGCCAGCAGCCTTACAGGGGGTTGGGAAAAACTGTTTTTT. The entire variable domain, with the rest obtained from reference TRBV5-1 and TRBJ1-4, is as follows: KAGVTQTPRYLIKTRGQQVTLSCSPISGHRSVSWYQQTPGQGLQFLFEYFSETQRNKGNFPGRFSGRQFSNSRSEMNVSTLELGDSALYLCASSLTGGWEKLFFGSGTQLSVL.

The V call is TRBV4-1, the J call TRBJ2-5; weak D call: TRBD2 (6 bases). Trimming pared 1 base from V and 4 bases from J, leaving 10 bases between. Germline V gene data show CDR1 as MGHRA and CDR2 as YSYEKL. CDR3 length equals 14 residues. The CDR3 bases are TGCGCCAGCAGCCAAGCGGGAGTGGGAGAGACCCAGTACTTC. Translating it yields CASSQAGVGETQYF.

The chain carries TRBV6-6 and TRBJ2-1; tentative D call: TRBD2 (5 bases). There are 15 residues in the CDR3. The ends were cut back, 0 bases at V and 8 bases at J, with 14 bases in the middle. In germline, CDR1 is MNHNY, CDR2 SVGAGI (reference sequence). CDR3 sequence (DNA): TGTGCCAGCAGTTACTCGACCTCGGGGAGCTATGAGCAGTTCTTC. It codes for CASSYSTSGSYEQFF.

The V gene is TRBV27, the J gene TRBJ2-7; D is undetermined. The germline CDR1 and CDR2 sequences are MNHEY and SMNVEV (reference sequence). Trimming took 10 bases from V and 1 from J, leaving 11 bases between them. The CDR3 consists of 12 residues. The CDR3 protein is CATLDGSYEQYF. DNA of the CDR3: TGTGCCACCTTGGACGGATCCTACGAGCAGTACTTC.

This chain's CDR3 is CASSGDRVAYEQYF. The CDR3 nucleotides are TGTGCCAGCAGCGGGGACAGGGTGGCGTACGAGCAGTACTTC. V is TRBV5-4 and J is TRBJ2-7; TRBD1 agrees at 9 bases. Germline V lookup: CDR1 SGHNT, CDR2 YYREEE (reference sequence). Germline trimming cut 4 bases from V and 4 bases from J; bases unmatched to any gene: 6. The CDR3 sequence is 14 residues long.

The J gene is TRBJ2-7, the V gene TRBV27; unclear D gene. The germline V gene has CDR1 MNHEY and CDR2 SMNVEV (reference sequence). This CDR3 contains 16 residues. Trimming cost V 6 bases and J 0 bases, with 18 bases left between them. The CDR3 spells CASRPFRTWSSYEQYF. Here the CDR3 DNA reads TGTGCCAGCAGACCCTTTCGGACCTGGAGCTCCTACGAGCAGTACTTC.

The chain couples TRBV28 to TRBJ1-5, with TRBD1 as a possible D gene (5 bases). The CDR3 contains 14 residues. V was cut by 5 bases and J by 3 bases, with 11 bases left in between. CDR1 is MDHEN, CDR2 SYDVKM, per germline. CDR3 sequence (DNA): TGTGCCAGCAGTCGGCAGGGACCCAATCAGCCCCAGCATTTT. It codes for CASSRQGPNQPQHF.

This chain connects TRBV28 to TRBJ1-1, with a tentative D call TRBD1 (5 bases). CDR1 and CDR2 (germline): MDHEN, SYDVKM. The CDR3 runs 16 residues. Trimming left V 2 bases short and J 0 bases short, with 13 bases between. CDR3 region: CASSLAGPRMNTEAFF. DNA for the CDR3: TGTGCCAGCAGTTTAGCGGGGCCCAGAATGAACACTGAAGCTTTCTTT.

The V and J genes are TRBV18 and TRBJ2-2; D unresolved. Trimming took 1 base from V and 6 from J, leaving 12 bases between them. Germline V gene data show CDR1 as KGHSH and CDR2 as LQKENI. The CDR3 sequence is 15 residues long. CDR3 bases: TGTGCCAGCTCACCACTAGAGAAACCCGCCGGGGAGCTGTTTTTT. It codes for CASSPLEKPAGELFF. Full variable domain (rest looked up from reference TRBV18 and TRBJ2-2): NAGVMQNPRHLVRRRGQEARLRCSPMKGHSHVYWYRQLPEEGLKFMVYLQKENIIDESGMPKERFSAEFPKEGPSILRIQQVVRGDSAAYFCASSPLEKPAGELFFGEGSRLTVL.

The chain joins TRBV9 to TRBJ1-1, with 8 bases fitting TRBD1. CDR3 length: 15 amino acids. CDR1 SGDLS and CDR2 YYNGEE come from the germline V gene. Trimming at V came to 4 bases and at J to 8 bases, leaving 13 bases not matched to a gene. The chain's CDR3 is CASSFGQGPIWEAFF. CDR3 in DNA: TGTGCCAGCAGCTTCGGACAGGGCCCCATATGGGAAGCTTTCTTT.

The J gene is TRBJ2-1, the V gene TRBV15; D is possibly TRBD1 (6 bases). There are 15 residues in the CDR3. Germline CDR1 LNHNV, CDR2 YYDKDF (reference sequence). The ends were cut back, 6 bases at V and 6 bases at J, with 18 bases in the middle. CDR3 sequence (DNA): TGTGCCACCAGAGCCCGGGACACGGCTTCCAATGAGCAGTTCTTC. Residues: CATRARDTASNEQFF.

The J gene is TRBJ1-2, the V gene TRBV28; no reliable D call. The ends were cut back, 6 bases at V and 1 base at J, with 12 bases in the middle. This CDR3 spans 14 amino acids. The germline gives CDR1 MDHEN, CDR2 SYDVKM. Here the CDR3 DNA reads TGTGCCAGCAGCCCCCTTCGGATTAACTATGGCTACACCTTC. It encodes CASSPLRINYGYTF.

This chain links TRBV27 with TRBJ1-1, with a possible D match to TRBD1 (6 bases). Germline V gives CDR1 MNHEY, CDR2 SMNVEV (reference sequence). This CDR3 has 15 amino acids. The ends were cut back, 5 bases at V and 5 bases at J, with 18 bases in the middle. The CDR3 reads CASSLAGEGPTEAFF. The DNA of the CDR3 is TGTGCCAGCAGTCTCGCAGGGGAAGGCCCTACTGAAGCTTTCTTT.

J is TRBJ1-2 and V is TRBV7-9; D unresolved. The germline V gene has CDR1 SEHNR and CDR2 FQNEAQ (reference sequence). The V end lost 0 bases, the J end lost 4 bases, and 9 bases lay between the germline ends. CDR3 length: 14 residues. The CDR3 sequence: CASSLAPGAYGYTF. CDR3 nucleotides: TGTGCCAGCAGCTTAGCCCCGGGCGCCTATGGCTACACCTTC.

In this sample, this clone turned up once. V and J are TRBV7-2 and TRBJ2-1, with 8 bases aligning to TRBD2. The CDR3 runs to 17 residues. In germline, CDR1 is SGHTA, CDR2 FQGNSA. Unmatched junction bases numbered 11, after V lost 3 bases and J lost 4 bases. The chain's CDR3 is CASSLNAGGPPYNEQFF. Written as DNA, the CDR3 is TGTGCCAGCAGCTTGAACGCGGGAGGCCCTCCTTACAATGAGCAGTTCTTC.

This clone was seen once. The genes are TRBV10-2 and TRBJ1-5; tentative D call: TRBD1 (5 bases). Trimming removed 2 bases at V and 3 bases at J, with 11 bases between. This CDR3 has 15 residues. From germline, CDR1 is WSHSY and CDR2 SAAADI. The CDR3 nucleotides are TGCGCCAGCAGTGAGGGGGGATCGGTCAATCAGCCCCAGCATTTT. This translates into CASSEGGSVNQPQHF.

The sample holds one count of this clone. The chain carries TRBV7-9 and TRBJ1-5; D is ambiguous. V was clipped by 3 bases and J by 5 bases, with 17 bases between them. This CDR3 region has 16 residues. Germline values: CDR1 SEHNR, CDR2 FQNEAQ (reference sequence). CDR3 nucleotides: TGTGCCAGCAGCTTTCAAGGAGAGGGATCGGATCAGCCCCAGCATTTT. Its translation: CASSFQGEGSDQPQHF.

V usage is TRBV29-1 and J usage is TRBJ2-7, with 10 bases aligning to TRBD2. The ends lost 3 bases at V and 4 bases at J; junction bases unmatched: 6. The CDR3 sequence is 14 residues long. Per the germline V gene, CDR1 is SQVTM and CDR2 is ANQGSEA. CDR3 sequence (DNA): TGCAGCGTTGATCGGGTTAGCGGGAGGTACGAGCAGTACTTC. Protein sequence: CSVDRVSGRYEQYF.

This chain connects TRBV27 to TRBJ1-2, with 7 bases matching TRBD1. Germline CDR1 is MNHEY and CDR2 is SMNVEV (reference sequence). J was trimmed by 8 bases and V by 4 bases; bases with no gene match: 16. CDR3 length equals 16 residues. CDR3 residues: CASSSGDSSTLWGYTF. The CDR3 DNA is TGTGCCAGCAGTTCCGGGGACAGTAGTACACTATGGGGCTACACCTTC.

The J gene is TRBJ2-7, the V gene TRBV7-3, with D hard to call. V was trimmed by 11 bases and J by 6 bases, leaving 11 bases between them. This CDR3 contains 10 residues. CDR1 and CDR2 (germline): SGHTA, FQGTGA. CDR3 nucleotide sequence: TGTGCCCGCCAGTCTCTCGAGCAGTACTTC. It specifies CARQSLEQYF.

The sample holds a few counts of this clone. In DNA form, the CDR3 reads TGTGCCAGCAGTGCCGGACTGACAGGGAGGGACACTGAAGCTTTCTTT. Protein sequence: CASSAGLTGRDTEAFF. The genes are TRBV28 and TRBJ1-1; 7 bases agree with TRBD1. Germline V lookup: CDR1 MDHEN, CDR2 SYDVKM. The junction had 12 bases not matched to a gene; V was cut back by 5 bases and J by 3 bases. The CDR3 is made up of 16 amino acids.

The chain links TRBV2 to TRBJ1-4; D is unresolved. The CDR3 consists of 10 residues. The germline CDR1 and CDR2 sequences are SNHLY and FYNNEI. V was cut by 8 bases and J by 4 bases, with 2 bases left in between. This CDR3 reads CASLNEKLFF. In DNA form, the CDR3 reads TGTGCCAGCCTTAATGAAAAACTGTTTTTT. Filled out from reference TRBV2 and TRBJ1-4, the complete variable domain reads EPEVTQTPSHQVTQMGQEVILRCVPISNHLYFYWYRQILGQKVEFLVSFYNNEISEKSEIFDDQFSVERPDGSNFTLKIRSTKLEDSAMYFCASLNEKLFFGSGTQLSVL.

This chain uses TRBV14 with TRBJ1-2, with 7 bases that match TRBD1. The CDR3 contains 15 residues. CDR1 is SGHDN and CDR2 is FVKESK in the germline V gene. The junction had 7 bases not matched to a gene; V was cut back by 2 bases and J by 4 bases. DNA for the CDR3: TGTGCCAGCAGCCAACTCGTAGGGGGCCTCTATGGCTACACCTTC. Its protein is CASSQLVGGLYGYTF.

The chain joins TRBV19 to TRBJ2-7, with 8 bases aligning to TRBD2. CDR1 LNHDA and CDR2 SQIVND come from the germline V gene (reference sequence). Trimming took 3 bases from V and 4 from J; bases not matched to a gene: 5. The CDR3 extends over 14 amino acids. For the CDR3, the DNA is TGTGCCAGTAGTATCGGGAGGGGCGAGTACGAGCAGTACTTC. It specifies CASSIGRGEYEQYF.